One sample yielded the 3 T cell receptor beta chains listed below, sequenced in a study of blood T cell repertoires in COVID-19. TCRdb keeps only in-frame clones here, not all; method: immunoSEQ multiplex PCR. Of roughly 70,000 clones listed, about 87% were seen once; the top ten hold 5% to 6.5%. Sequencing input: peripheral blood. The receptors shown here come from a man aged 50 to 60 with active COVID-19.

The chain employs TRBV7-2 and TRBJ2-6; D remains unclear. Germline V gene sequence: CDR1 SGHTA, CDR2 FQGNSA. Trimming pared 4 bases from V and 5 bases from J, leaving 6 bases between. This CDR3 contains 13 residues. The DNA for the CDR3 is TGTGCCAGCAGCTCCTCCTGGGCCAACGTCCTGACTTTC. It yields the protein CASSSSWANVLTF.

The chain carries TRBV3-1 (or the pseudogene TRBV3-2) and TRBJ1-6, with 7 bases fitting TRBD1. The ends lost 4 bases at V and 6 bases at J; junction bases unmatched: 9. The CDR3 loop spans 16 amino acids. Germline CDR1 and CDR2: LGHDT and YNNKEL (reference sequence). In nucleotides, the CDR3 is TGTGCCAGCAGCCCGACAGGGACCTCTTGTAATTCACCCCTCCACTTT. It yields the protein CASSPTGTSCNSPLHF.

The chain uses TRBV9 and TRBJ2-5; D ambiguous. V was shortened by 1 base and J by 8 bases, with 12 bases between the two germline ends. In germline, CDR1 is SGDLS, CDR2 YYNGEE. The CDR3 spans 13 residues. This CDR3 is CASSVTTPGTQYF. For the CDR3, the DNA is TGTGCCAGCAGCGTAACCACGCCAGGCACCCAGTACTTC.